A single sample is the source of the 21 T cell receptor beta chains below, sequenced in a study of T cell responses to AZD1222 COVID-19 vaccine. TCRdb keeps only in-frame clones here, not all; method: immunoSEQ multiplex PCR. This sample carries about 110,000 clones, roughly 90% of them seen once, and the ten largest clones take approximately 8.9%. The sample consisted of peripheral blood, taken 28 days after the second AZD1222 dose. The receptors shown here come from an adult who received the AZD1222 COVID-19 vaccine.

The chain links TRBV5-1 to TRBJ1-1; weak D call: TRBD1 (6 bases). Germline V lookup: CDR1 SGHRS, CDR2 YFSETQ. The CDR3 sequence is 16 residues long. V was cut by 3 bases and J by 5 bases, with 20 bases left in between. The CDR3 spells CASSSQQGTGRTEAFF. As DNA, the CDR3 is TGCGCCAGCAGCTCCCAACAGGGTACAGGTAGGACTGAAGCTTTCTTT.

The table lists this clone with a count of one. As DNA, the CDR3 is TGTGCCAGCAGCTTTATTCTGGGGGGCGGAAACACCATATATTTT. Residues: CASSFILGGGNTIYF. The genes are TRBV5-6 and TRBJ1-3, with a weak D call TRBD1 (6 bases). Germline V CDR1 and CDR2: SGHDT, YYEEEE. V was cut by 2 bases and J by 4 bases, with 13 bases left in between. The CDR3 runs to 15 residues.

The J gene is TRBJ1-6, the V gene TRBV15; D unresolved. Germline V gene data show CDR1 as LNHNV and CDR2 as YYDKDF (reference sequence). The CDR3 extends over 13 amino acids. Trimming cost V 4 bases and J 5 bases, with 6 bases left between them. Written as DNA, the CDR3 is TGTGCCACCAGCATCGAGGATAATTCACCCCTCCACTTT. Translation gives CATSIEDNSPLHF.

The CDR3 coding sequence is TGCGCCAGCAGCAAGGGACAGGATACGCAGTATTTT. Its protein is CASSKGQDTQYF. The chain uses TRBV5-1 and TRBJ2-3, with 7 nucleotides matching TRBD1. From germline, CDR1 is SGHRS and CDR2 YFSETQ. Losses at the gene ends were 4 bases for V and 6 bases for J; bases not matched to a gene: 2. The CDR3 contains 12 residues.

This chain links TRBV11-2 with TRBJ2-7; 9 bases align to TRBD2. CDR3 length equals 16 residues. The V gene's germline CDR1 is SGHAT and CDR2 FQNNGV. After removal of 4 bases from V and 4 bases from J, the junction contained 11 bases not matched to a gene. This chain's CDR3 is CASSSRIAGDSYEQYF. The CDR3 region has the DNA TGTGCCAGCAGCTCGAGAATAGCGGGAGATTCGTACGAGCAGTACTTC.

This clone showed up just once. The chain joins TRBV18 to TRBJ1-2, with no clear D. The CDR3 extends over 13 amino acids. Germline-derived CDR1 and CDR2 are KGHSH and LQKENI. Trimming cost V 3 bases and J 2 bases, with 7 bases left between them. The CDR3: CASSPAENYGYTF. The CDR3 DNA reads TGTGCCAGCTCACCTGCAGAGAACTATGGCTACACCTTC.

This sequence joins TRBV30 and TRBJ2-2; tentatively, D is TRBD1 (6 bases). The V gene lost 3 bases and the J gene lost 2 bases, with 10 bases spanning the gap. CDR1 is GTSNPN, CDR2 SVGIG, per germline (reference sequence). This CDR3 comprises 14 residues. The CDR3: CAWRPDSNTGELFF. The CDR3 DNA reads as TGTGCCTGGAGACCGGACAGTAACACCGGGGAGCTGTTTTTT.

This sequence joins TRBV2 and TRBJ2-5, with 8 bases aligning to TRBD1. The CDR3 sequence is 15 residues long. V dropped 5 bases and J dropped 6; count of bases not matched to a gene: 11. Germline V gives CDR1 SNHLY, CDR2 FYNNEI. The CDR3 loop reads CASSPDRGHAQTQYF. The CDR3 DNA sequence: TGTGCCAGCAGTCCTGACAGGGGTCATGCTCAGACCCAGTACTTC.

The rearrangement joins TRBV19 to TRBJ2-1, with D hard to call. This CDR3 comprises 13 residues. Trimming left V 3 bases short and J 6 bases short, with 9 bases between. Germline CDR1 and CDR2: LNHDA and SQIVND (reference sequence). The DNA of the CDR3 is TGTGCCAGTAGTATTTGGGTCGGCAATGAGCAGTTCTTC. Amino acid sequence: CASSIWVGNEQFF.

V is TRBV6-2 or TRBV6-3 and J is TRBJ2-1, with 10 bases aligning to TRBD1. Per the germline V gene, CDR1 is MNHEY and CDR2 is SVGEGT. V shed 6 bases and J 2 bases; nucleotides not matched to a gene: 4. There are 15 residues in the CDR3. For the CDR3, the DNA is TGTGCCAGCAGCGACGGACAGGGGGCCTACAATGAGCAGTTCTTC. Translated, it gives CASSDGQGAYNEQFF.

The genes are TRBV7-2 and TRBJ2-1; 7 nucleotides match TRBD2. Germline V gene sequence: CDR1 SGHTA, CDR2 FQGNSA. The J segment lost 3 bases and the V segment lost 2 bases, leaving 4 bases of the junction unmatched. The CDR3 is made up of 15 amino acids. The CDR3 sequence is CASSLREGRYNEQFF. CDR3 nucleotide sequence: TGTGCCAGCAGCTTAAGGGAGGGCCGCTACAATGAGCAGTTCTTC.

The chain joins TRBV5-1 to TRBJ1-2, with D possibly being TRBD1 (6 bases). The germline gives CDR1 SGHRS, CDR2 YFSETQ. The germline V and J ends were trimmed by 3 bases and 5 bases, with 14 bases remaining between them. The CDR3 has 14 amino acids. The CDR3 sequence is CASSSSGAGYGYTF. CDR3 nucleotides: TGCGCCAGCAGCTCGTCAGGGGCTGGTTATGGCTACACCTTC.

The chain carries TRBV6-5 and TRBJ1-2; a possible D gene is TRBD1 (6 bases). V gave up 2 bases and J gave up 5 bases, with 12 bases separating them. The CDR3 sequence is 14 residues long. Germline V gene data show CDR1 as MNHEY and CDR2 as SVGAGI. In DNA form, the CDR3 reads TGTGCCAGCAGTTACGGGGGCGCGGGATATGGCTACACCTTC. It is translated as CASSYGGAGYGYTF.

This clone has just one count. As DNA, the CDR3 is TGTGCCAGCAGCCCCCCGGCGGGTGCTAGCACAGATACGCAGTATTTT. Its translation: CASSPPAGASTDTQYF. The chain joins TRBV9 to TRBJ2-3, with D perhaps matching TRBD2 (5 bases). This CDR3 comprises 16 residues. V dropped 4 bases and J dropped 0 bases, with 15 bases sitting between them. The germline V gene has CDR1 SGDLS and CDR2 YYNGEE.

The CDR3 is CASSQGLAGAPQYF. CDR3 nucleotides: TGCGCCAGCAGCCAGGGACTAGCGGGAGCCCCCCAGTACTTC. V is TRBV4-3 and J is TRBJ2-7; TRBD2 aligns across 14 bases. The germline gives CDR1 LGHNA, CDR2 YSLEER. V dropped 3 bases and J dropped 10; count of bases not matched to a gene: 5. The CDR3 sequence is 14 residues long.

The V call is TRBV27, the J call TRBJ1-5; 9 positions agree with TRBD1. Germline-derived CDR1 and CDR2 are MNHEY and SMNVEV (reference sequence). V lost 3 bases to trimming and J lost 5 bases; unmatched junction nucleotides: 5. CDR3 length equals 15 residues. The CDR3 loop is CASSFTRTGDQPQHF. In nucleotides, the CDR3 is TGTGCCAGCAGTTTTACCCGGACAGGGGATCAGCCCCAGCATTTT.

The chain recombines TRBV27 with TRBJ2-1; no firm D call. This CDR3 contains 13 residues. Trimming left V 2 bases short and J 5 bases short, with 7 bases between. Germline assignment: CDR1 MNHEY and CDR2 SMNVEV (reference sequence). CDR3 amino acids: CASSLGRNNEQFF. The CDR3 DNA is TGTGCCAGCAGTTTAGGGCGGAACAATGAGCAGTTCTTC.

Points on this clone: Other DNA sequences within the sample encode an identical CDR3. The chain employs TRBV6-5 and TRBJ1-1, with TRBD1 matching 7 bases. This CDR3 has 11 residues. Germline CDR1 is MNHEY and CDR2 is SVGAGI. J was trimmed by 6 bases and V by 6 bases; bases with no gene match: 1. The CDR3 DNA reads as TGTGCCAGCAGCAGGGGGGCTGAAGCTTTCTTT. Its translation is CASSRGAEAFF.

This sequence joins TRBV7-2 and TRBJ1-5; no firm D call. Trimming shortened V by 5 bases and J by 1 base, and 9 bases separated the two germline ends. In germline, CDR1 is SGHTA, CDR2 FQGNSA. This CDR3 contains 14 residues. DNA of the CDR3: TGTGCCAGCAGCCCGGATGGCAGCAATCAGCCCCAGCATTTT. Its translation is CASSPDGSNQPQHF.

This clone was seen once. The chain employs TRBV18 and TRBJ1-6; D gene uncertain. The V gene lost 6 bases and the J gene lost 7 bases, with 13 bases spanning the gap. The CDR3 spans 14 residues. Germline CDR1 and CDR2: KGHSH and LQKENI. The CDR3 spells CASSPVGGNSPLHF. CDR3 DNA sequence: TGTGCCAGCTCGCCCGTGGGAGGAAATTCACCCCTCCACTTT.

The rearrangement links TRBV5-1 to TRBJ1-1; possible D gene TRBD1, 5 bases. Germline CDR1 is SGHRS and CDR2 is YFSETQ. This CDR3 spans 15 amino acids. V gave up 3 bases and J gave up 2 bases, with 14 bases separating them. The CDR3 nucleotides read TGCGCCAGCAGCTCAAAGGTAGGGGCTAACACTGAAGCTTTCTTT. It codes for CASSSKVGANTEAFF.